Listed here are 10 T cell receptor beta chains from one sample, sequenced in a study of T cells in pancreatic ductal adenocarcinoma. TCRdb's table, derived via immunoSEQ multiplex PCR, lists solely in-frame clones and lacks some. The sample contains several thousand clones, 67% of which appear only once. No neoadjuvant therapy was given to the selected pancreatic ductal adenocarcinoma patients before their surgery. Input material: pancreatic tumor tissue. These receptors were taken from a human donor with pancreatic ductal adenocarcinoma.

This sequence joins TRBV5-1 and TRBJ1-4; D may be TRBD1 (5 bases). The CDR3 consists of 14 residues. Germline V gene data show CDR1 as SGHRS and CDR2 as YFSETQ. Deletions cut 0 bases from V and 2 bases from J, with 5 bases between. CDR3 sequence reads: CASSLEGTNEKLFF. CDR3 DNA: TGCGCCAGCAGCTTGGAGGGGACTAATGAAAAACTGTTTTTT.

The J gene is TRBJ1-2, the V gene TRBV11-2, with 8 bases that match TRBD1. Per germline, CDR1 SGHAT and CDR2 FQNNGV. The CDR3 spans 14 residues. V shed 5 bases and J 1 base; nucleotides not matched to a gene: 3. The CDR3 DNA is TGTGCCAGCAGCCAGGGACAGGTTAACTATGGCTACACCTTC. It encodes CASSQGQVNYGYTF. The whole variable domain, remainder taken from reference TRBV11-2 and TRBJ1-2, is EAGVAQSPRYKIIEKRQSVAFWCNPISGHATLYWYQQILGQGPKLLIQFQNNGVVDDSQLPKDRFSAERLKGVDSTLKIQPAKLEDSAVYLCASSQGQVNYGYTFGSGTRLTVV.

Comments on this clone: One end of the junction does not line up with germline, which may come from a read error. V usage is TRBV5-1 and J usage is TRBJ2-7; TRBD2 is a possible D gene (6 bases). The CDR3 has 15 residues. Germline V gene data show CDR1 as SGHRS and CDR2 as YFSETQ. The CDR3: CASRLGGDASYEQYF. DNA for the CDR3: TGCGCCAGCAGGTTGGGCGGGGATGCGTCCTACGAGCAGTACTTC.

By sample fraction, this clone is medium-sized. The rearrangement uses TRBV19 and TRBJ1-2; D not resolved. The germline CDR1 and CDR2 sequences are LNHDA and SQIVND (reference sequence). The germline V and J ends were trimmed by 7 bases and 8 bases, with 17 bases remaining between them. The CDR3 covers 13 residues. The CDR3 bases are TGTGCCAGTACCCTGGCGGACGGCGGGGGCTACACCTTC. Translating gives CASTLADGGGYTF.

The chain combines TRBV11-2 with TRBJ1-6; TRBD1 might be the D (6 bases). The V gene's germline CDR1 is SGHAT and CDR2 FQNNGV. V lost 1 base and J 9 bases, leaving 16 bases between the germline ends. CDR3 size: 16 residues. CDR3 bases: TGTGCCAGCAGCTTAGGCGCAGGGGTCTTGGCTTCACCCCTCCACTTT. Translation: CASSLGAGVLASPLHF.

Concerning this clone itself: A read error likely explains this, since a far larger clone differs by one base. V gene TRBV5-1 combines with J gene TRBJ2-7; D might be TRBD1 (5 bases). The length of the CDR3 is 14 residues. Per the germline V gene, CDR1 is SGHRS and CDR2 is YFSETQ. Trimming removed 3 bases from V and 4 bases from J, with 14 bases in between. CDR3 amino acids: CASSWGKGPYEQYF. As DNA, the CDR3 is TGCGCCAGCAGCTGGGGAAAGGGGCCTTACGAGCAGTACTTC. Looking up the rest from reference TRBV5-1 and TRBJ2-7 gives the full variable domain: KAGVTQTPRYLIKTRGQQVTLSCSPISGHRSVSWYQQTPGQGLQFLFEYFSETQRNKGNFPGRFSGRQFSNSRSEMNVSTLELGDSALYLCASSWGKGPYEQYFGPGTRLTVT.

The rearrangement uses TRBV28 and TRBJ1-2, with D unresolved. The CDR3 loop spans 13 amino acids. Trimming removed 10 bases at V and 6 bases at J, with 18 bases between. Per the germline V gene, CDR1 is MDHEN and CDR2 is SYDVKM. CDR3 coding DNA: TGTGCCACTAACTCACCTTTACGGGATGGCTACACCTTC. Amino acid sequence: CATNSPLRDGYTF.

The chain carries TRBV2 and TRBJ1-4, with a tentative D call TRBD1 (6 bases). The V end lost 6 bases, the J end lost 11 bases, and 19 bases lay between the germline ends. Germline CDR1 is SNHLY and CDR2 is FYNNEI. This CDR3 spans 14 amino acids. CDR3 in DNA: TGTGCCAGCAGGGCCCCCGAACAGGGTCGGAAACTGTTTTTT. It translates to CASRAPEQGRKLFF.

The chain carries TRBV4-1 and TRBJ2-5; no definite D call. Germline-derived CDR1 and CDR2 are MGHRA and YSYEKL. This CDR3 has 13 amino acids. V lost 1 base to trimming and J lost 1 base, with 4 bases between them. The CDR3 loop reads CASSQARQETQYF. DNA of the CDR3: TGCGCCAGCAGCCAAGCCCGCCAAGAGACCCAGTACTTC.

This clone has only a few counts. This chain uses TRBV2 with TRBJ1-5; unclear D gene. V lost 2 bases and J 11 bases, leaving 10 bases between the germline ends. CDR1 and CDR2 (germline): SNHLY, FYNNEI. The length of the CDR3 is 12 residues. The CDR3 region has the DNA TGTGCCAGCAGTGAAAGTTTTGCGACCCAGCATTTT. Encoded protein: CASSESFATQHF.